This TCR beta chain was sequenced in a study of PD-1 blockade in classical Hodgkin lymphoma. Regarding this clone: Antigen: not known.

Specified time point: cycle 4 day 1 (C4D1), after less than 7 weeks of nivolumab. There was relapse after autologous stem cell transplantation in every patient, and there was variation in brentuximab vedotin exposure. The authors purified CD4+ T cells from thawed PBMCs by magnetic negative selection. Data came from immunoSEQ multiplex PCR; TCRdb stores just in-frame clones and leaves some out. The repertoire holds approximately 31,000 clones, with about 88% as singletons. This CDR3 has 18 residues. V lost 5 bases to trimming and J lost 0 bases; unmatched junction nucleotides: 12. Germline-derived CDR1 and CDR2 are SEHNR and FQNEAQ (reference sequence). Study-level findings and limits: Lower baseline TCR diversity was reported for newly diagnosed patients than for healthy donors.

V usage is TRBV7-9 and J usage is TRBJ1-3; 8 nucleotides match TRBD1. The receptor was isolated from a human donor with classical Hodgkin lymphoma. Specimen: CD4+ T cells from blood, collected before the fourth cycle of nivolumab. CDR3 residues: CASSQGARRKVSGNTIYF. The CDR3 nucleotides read TGTGCCAGCAGCCAGGGGGCGCGGCGAAAGGTCTCTGGAAACACCATATATTTT. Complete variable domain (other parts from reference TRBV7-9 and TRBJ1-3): DTGVSQNPRHKITKRGQNVTFRCDPISEHNRLYWYRQTLGQGPEFLTYFQNEAQLEKSRLLSDRFSAERPKGSFSTLEIQRTEQGDSAMYLCASSQGARRKVSGNTIYFGEGSWLTVV.